The 25 T cell receptor beta chains below were found in one sample sequenced in a study of blood T cell repertoires in COVID-19. TCRdb's copy holds only in-frame clones and misses some; the assay was immunoSEQ multiplex PCR. The repertoire holds around 47,000 clones, with approximately 87% as singletons. The specimen was peripheral blood. Receptor source: a man in his forties or fifties with COVID-19, enrolled during active disease.

This clone was seen more than once but under ten times. V is TRBV11-3 and J is TRBJ2-5; D perhaps matches TRBD1 (6 bases). There are 17 residues in the CDR3. Germline CDR1 reads SGHNT; CDR2 reads YENEEA. The ends were cut back, 4 bases at V and 1 base at J, with 19 bases in the middle. Here the CDR3 DNA reads TGTGCCAGCAGCTCTTTAGACAGGTGGATGGTCCAAGAGACCCAGTACTTC. This codes for CASSSLDRWMVQETQYF.

This clone appeared a single time. The chain is built from TRBV7-2 and TRBJ2-3, with 7 bases fitting TRBD2. J gave up 4 bases and V 5 bases, and 9 bases lay outside the gene matches. The germline CDR1 and CDR2 sequences are SGHTA and FQGNSA. There are 15 residues in the CDR3. The CDR3 DNA reads TGTGCCAGCAGCCTTATCTTACTAGCGTCAGATACGCAGTATTTT. Amino acids: CASSLILLASDTQYF.

V gene TRBV13 combines with J gene TRBJ2-7; 8 bases are a match to TRBD1. The V gene end was trimmed by 5 bases and the J gene end by 0 bases; junction bases not matched to a gene: 6. Germline CDR1 reads PRHDT; CDR2 reads FYEKMQ (reference sequence). This CDR3 is 15 amino acids long. CDR3 sequence (DNA): TGTGCCAGCAGCCTCAGGGGGCTTACCTCCTACGAGCAGTACTTC. Protein sequence: CASSLRGLTSYEQYF. Based on the CDR3 plus reference TRBV13 and TRBJ2-7, the full variable domain is AAGVIQSPRHLIKEKRETATLKCYPIPRHDTVYWYQQGPGQDPQFLISFYEKMQSDKGSIPDRFSAQQFSDYHSELNMSSLELGDSALYFCASSLRGLTSYEQYFGPGTRLTVT.

The V and J genes are TRBV5-4 and TRBJ2-5; TRBD2 might be the D (6 bases). Trimming removed 4 bases from V and 2 bases from J, with 9 bases in between. The germline V gene encodes CDR1 SGHNT and CDR2 YYREEE (reference sequence). The CDR3 sequence is 13 residues long. The CDR3 coding sequence is TGTGCCAGCAGCATAGCGGATCAAGAGACCCAGTACTTC. It translates to CASSIADQETQYF.

The V call is TRBV5-1, the J call TRBJ2-7, with D perhaps matching TRBD1 (6 bases). CDR1 and CDR2 from the germline V gene are SGHRS and YFSETQ. The CDR3 consists of 12 residues. V was clipped by 5 bases and J by 4 bases, with 10 bases between them. The CDR3 nucleotides are TGCGCCAGCAGTCGTACAGGGTACGAGCAGTACTTC. Amino acid sequence: CASSRTGYEQYF.

This chain uses TRBV19 with TRBJ2-5, with D possibly matching TRBD1 (6 bases). CDR1 is LNHDA and CDR2 is SQIVND in the germline V gene (reference sequence). Deletions cut 3 bases from V and 0 bases from J, with 8 bases between. CDR3 length: 14 amino acids. The CDR3 loop reads CASSIQGYQETQYF. Here the CDR3 DNA reads TGTGCCAGTAGTATTCAGGGGTACCAAGAGACCCAGTACTTC.

This sequence joins TRBV20-1 and TRBJ2-7, with D unresolved. CDR1 and CDR2 (germline): DFQATT, SNEGSKA (reference sequence). This CDR3 is 11 amino acids long. V was clipped by 0 bases and J by 7 bases, with 7 bases between them. The CDR3 nucleotides read TGCAGTGCTAGAGACCGGTGGGAGCAGTACTTC. It specifies CSARDRWEQYF.

The chain links TRBV24-1 to TRBJ2-3; D uncertain. Germline V gives CDR1 KGHDR, CDR2 SFDVKD. Trimming removed 4 bases from V and 5 bases from J, with 6 bases in between. The CDR3 length is 12 residues. CDR3 sequence reads: CATSDFRDTQYF. The CDR3 nucleotides read TGTGCCACCAGTGACTTTAGAGATACGCAGTATTTT.

This clone was counted only a few times. The chain uses TRBV4-2 and TRBJ2-7; 7 nucleotides align to TRBD2. CDR1 LGHNA and CDR2 YNFKEQ come from the germline V gene. The CDR3 sequence is 12 residues long. The ends lost 4 bases at V and 6 bases at J; junction bases unmatched: 3. The chain's CDR3 is CASSRSGGEQYF. The DNA of the CDR3 is TGTGCCAGCAGCCGCTCGGGGGGCGAGCAGTACTTC.

The CDR3 DNA follows: TGTGCCAGCAGTCCTAGCGGGGAAGGGACCCAGTACTTC. Protein product: CASSPSGEGTQYF. This sequence joins TRBV28 and TRBJ2-5; 9 nucleotides line up with TRBD2. Germline loops: CDR1 MDHEN, CDR2 SYDVKM. J lost 7 bases, V lost 5 bases, and 5 bases had no gene match. The CDR3 is made up of 13 amino acids.

The chain has TRBV12-3 or TRBV12-4 and TRBJ1-5; D is undetermined. Deletions cut 1 base from V and 4 bases from J, with 5 bases between. There are 13 residues in the CDR3. Here the CDR3 reads CASSLDRNQPQHF. In DNA form, the CDR3 reads TGTGCCAGCAGTTTAGACAGAAATCAGCCCCAGCATTTT.

The genes are TRBV10-3 and TRBJ2-1, with a possible D match to TRBD2 (6 bases). Trimming stripped 3 bases from V and 7 bases from J, with 16 bases between. Germline CDR1 ENHRY, CDR2 SYGVKD. The CDR3 spans 15 residues. Written as DNA, the CDR3 is TGTGCCATCAGTGACTCGGGAGCCCCCTTAAATGAGCAGTTCTTC. It is translated as CAISDSGAPLNEQFF.

In this sample, this clone turned up once. The genes are TRBV20-1 and TRBJ2-3, with TRBD2 matching 8 bases. The CDR3 covers 15 residues. The junction had 7 bases not matched to a gene; V was cut back by 3 bases and J by 2 bases. Per the germline V gene, CDR1 is DFQATT and CDR2 is SNEGSKA (reference sequence). CDR3 DNA sequence: TGCAGTGCTAGTATGGTAGCGGGGTTCACAGATACGCAGTATTTT. Its translation is CSASMVAGFTDTQYF.

The chain couples TRBV19 to TRBJ1-1, with D perhaps matching TRBD1 (5 bases). From germline, CDR1 is LNHDA and CDR2 SQIVND (reference sequence). This CDR3 region has 12 residues. Trimming took off 3 bases at V and 11 bases at J, with 13 bases between the two ends. The CDR3 DNA sequence: TGTGCCAGTAGTATCCGCGGGGGTAATGCTTTCTTT. It translates to CASSIRGGNAFF.

CDR3 sequence (DNA): TGTGCCAGCAGCTTATCCCCGGACAGCTTCTACGAGCAGTACTTC. Its protein is CASSLSPDSFYEQYF. V gene TRBV11-1 combines with J gene TRBJ2-7, with a tentative D call TRBD1 (6 bases). The CDR3 is 15 amino acids. In germline, CDR1 is SGHAT, CDR2 FQDESV (reference sequence). Between the trimmed V and J ends, which lost 2 bases and 3 bases, there was a span of 14 bases.

This clone was seen a single time. The chain joins TRBV7-9 to TRBJ2-1, with D hard to call. Germline V gene sequence: CDR1 SEHNR, CDR2 FQNEAQ (reference sequence). The CDR3 loop spans 12 amino acids. Trimming pared 4 bases from V and 7 bases from J, leaving 8 bases between. CDR3 sequence: CASSSSLNEQFF. CDR3 bases: TGTGCCAGCAGCTCCTCTCTTAATGAGCAGTTCTTC.

The chain recombines TRBV19 with TRBJ1-6; 7 nucleotides agree with TRBD1. The CDR3 covers 15 residues. CDR1 is LNHDA and CDR2 is SQIVND in the germline V gene (reference sequence). V dropped 8 bases and J dropped 4; count of bases not matched to a gene: 8. CDR3 in amino acids: CASSSTGFYNSPLHF. The CDR3 nucleotides read TGTGCCAGTTCATCGACAGGGTTTTATAATTCACCCCTCCACTTT.

The gene calls are TRBV11-2 and TRBJ2-2; 7 bases agree with TRBD2. The CDR3 length is 14 residues. With 7 bases clipped from V and 5 bases from J, the junction kept 7 bases outside the gene matches. Germline loops: CDR1 SGHAT, CDR2 FQNNGV. The CDR3: CASIRRGVTGELFF. The CDR3 region has the DNA TGTGCCAGCATCCGACGGGGGGTAACCGGGGAGCTGTTTTTT.

This chain links TRBV25-1 with TRBJ2-1; D might be TRBD2 (6 bases). V shed 3 bases and J shed 9 bases, with 18 bases lying between them. The CDR3 is 15 amino acids. Germline V gives CDR1 MGHDK, CDR2 SYGVNS. Here the CDR3 reads CASSEDSGPAGEQFF. In DNA, the CDR3 is TGTGCCAGCAGTGAGGATAGCGGACCCGCGGGTGAGCAGTTCTTC.

CDR3 loop: CASSPREGFQYF. In nucleotides, the CDR3 is TGTGCCAGCTCACCACGGGAGGGGTTTCAGTACTTC. This chain uses TRBV18 with TRBJ2-5; 7 positions agree with TRBD2. Trimming at V came to 1 base and at J to 11 bases, leaving 4 bases not matched to a gene. Germline-derived CDR1 and CDR2 are KGHSH and LQKENI. The CDR3 runs to 12 residues.

A single count supports this clone. The chain carries TRBV5-1 and TRBJ2-7; no firm D call. CDR1 SGHRS and CDR2 YFSETQ come from the germline V gene. The CDR3 length is 13 residues. Between the trimmed V and J ends, which lost 2 bases and 2 bases, there was a span of 8 bases. CDR3 bases: TGCGCCAGCAGCTTTGGCCAGACCTACGAGCAGTACTTC. Residues: CASSFGQTYEQYF. Filled out from reference TRBV5-1 and TRBJ2-7, the complete variable domain reads KAGVTQTPRYLIKTRGQQVTLSCSPISGHRSVSWYQQTPGQGLQFLFEYFSETQRNKGNFPGRFSGRQFSNSRSEMNVSTLELGDSALYLCASSFGQTYEQYFGPGTRLTVT.

The J gene is TRBJ2-7, the V gene TRBV7-2, with 9 positions matching TRBD1. This CDR3 comprises 14 residues. Germline CDR1 and CDR2: SGHTA and FQGNSA. The trim removed 4 bases at V and 2 bases at J, leaving 3 bases unmatched. The CDR3 loop reads CASSSWTGAYEQYF. The CDR3, as DNA: TGTGCCAGCAGCTCTTGGACAGGGGCCTACGAGCAGTACTTC.

This clone has only a few counts. The rearrangement uses TRBV30 and TRBJ2-1; maybe TRBD2 (7 bases). The V gene's germline CDR1 is GTSNPN and CDR2 SVGIG (reference sequence). Trimming left V 4 bases short and J 0 bases short, with 10 bases between. The CDR3 length is 14 residues. CDR3 nucleotide sequence: TGTGCCTGGATGGGAGGGGGCTCCTACAATGAGCAGTTCTTC. It codes for CAWMGGGSYNEQFF.

The chain links TRBV5-8 to TRBJ1-1, with 8 positions matching TRBD1. The CDR3 has 14 amino acids. Per germline, CDR1 SGHTS and CDR2 YDEGEE. V was clipped by 3 bases and J by 2 bases; unmatched bases: 3. This CDR3 reads CASSYGQGNTEAFF. DNA of the CDR3: TGTGCCAGCAGCTACGGACAGGGTAACACTGAAGCTTTCTTT.

The rearrangement links TRBV24-1 to TRBJ2-2; weak D call: TRBD2 (6 bases). Looked up from germline, CDR1 is KGHDR and CDR2 is SFDVKD. V lost 0 bases, J lost 1 base, and 14 bases lay in between. There are 18 residues in the CDR3. Here the CDR3 DNA reads TGTGCCACCAGTGATTTGGGTCTGAACGGGAGGAACACCGGGGAGCTGTTTTTT. It yields the protein CATSDLGLNGRNTGELFF.